This is a list of T cell receptor beta chains from one sample in a study of blood T cell repertoires in COVID-19. Clones were read by immunoSEQ multiplex PCR, and TCRdb kept only the in-frame ones, dropping some. This table holds tens of thousands of clones, 79% found once. The source material was peripheral blood. These receptors came from a man in his sixties with active or convalescent COVID-19. Each CDR3 is given with its conserved first and last residue. The D gene is left open where the match is weak. Size tells how often a clone was seen (once, few, many) or the class of an expanded clone, and some rows leave it out.

d_call clone_size j_call v_call cdr3_aa
TRBD1 few TRBJ1-1 TRBV9 CASSPRGVGGTEAFF
- - TRBJ2-1 TRBV12-3/TRBV12-4 CASKGAGSEFF
- once TRBJ2-3 TRBV18 CASSPQFAGTDTQYF
TRBD1 - TRBJ2-7 TRBV20-1 CSASPLGTGLFYEQYF
TRBD1 once TRBJ1-1 TRBV4-1 CASRPGQTNTEAFF
- - TRBJ2-5 TRBV6-2/TRBV6-3 CASSTSLVVGETQYF
- - TRBJ1-5 TRBV7-2 CASSLKGLDQPQHF
- - TRBJ1-4 TRBV5-1 CASSLYLQGIEEKLFF
TRBD1 - TRBJ2-7 TRBV24-1 CATSEQGGTYEQYF
TRBD1 - TRBJ2-3 TRBV7-6 CASTSPTGAESTDTQYF
TRBD2 few TRBJ2-5 TRBV2 CASSEIGLAGQTQYF
TRBD1 - TRBJ1-5 TRBV27 CASSLGSGQGGNQPQHF
TRBD1 - TRBJ1-2 TRBV28 CASSSVDRVRGYTF
- - TRBJ2-5 TRBV4-2 CASSQEGRRETQYF
TRBD2 few TRBJ2-5 TRBV2 CASSEGLAGQETQYF
- - TRBJ2-5 TRBV5-6 CASSFRGGSETQYF
TRBD1 - TRBJ2-7 TRBV6-2/TRBV6-3 CASSYGGQSSYEQYF
TRBD2 - TRBJ2-1 TRBV11-1 CASSSERGMTDEQFF
- - TRBJ2-7 TRBV15 CATSRVGQTYEQYF
- - TRBJ1-3 TRBV10-3 CAISGTRSGNTIYF
- - TRBJ2-2 TRBV18 CASSPIVSTGELFF
TRBD2 - TRBJ2-4 TRBV3-1/TRBV3-2 CASSPSSGGALHIQYF
- many TRBJ2-4 TRBV5-8 CASSLFQGDIQYF
TRBD2 - TRBJ2-1 TRBV5-4 CASSSSGGNYNEQFF
- - TRBJ2-1 TRBV7-9 CASRQQEYNEQFF
- - TRBJ2-2 TRBV27 CASRLRTANTGELFF
- - TRBJ1-4 TRBV4-1 CASSLLFVEKLFF
- - TRBJ1-2 TRBV5-1 CASSSLTGSNYGYTF
TRBD2 - TRBJ2-5 TRBV5-1 CASSLPQYGPSGGRQETQYF
- - TRBJ2-7 TRBV3-1/TRBV3-2 CASSQARGGSEQYF
TRBD1 - TRBJ2-1 TRBV7-9 CASSSGQGAQMNEQFF
TRBD1 - TRBJ2-3 TRBV18 CASSQIQGGTDTQYF
TRBD2 few TRBJ2-1 TRBV4-1 CASSQLAGSNEQFF
- - TRBJ1-4 TRBV5-6 CASSLEGTRATNEKLFF
TRBD1 once TRBJ2-2 TRBV5-1 CASSLATGGATGELFF
- - TRBJ1-1 TRBV6-5 CASSKTDRGTEAFF
TRBD1 few TRBJ2-6 TRBV9 CASSARGTGDSGANVLTF
TRBD1 - TRBJ2-7 TRBV3-1/TRBV3-2 CASSQAPWGQGNSYEQYF
TRBD1 - TRBJ2-4 TRBV10-3 CAISEGQVAKNIQYF
TRBD1 - TRBJ2-5 TRBV4-1 CASSQDDRETQETQYF
TRBD1 - TRBJ1-1 TRBV6-1 CASSDGDSEAFF
- - TRBJ1-3 TRBV6-5 CASSLIGSGNTIYF
- - TRBJ1-1 TRBV3-1/TRBV3-2 CASSQDRAGGTEAFF
- - TRBJ2-1 TRBV11-2 CASSLGPRYNEQFF
TRBD2 - TRBJ2-3 TRBV3-1/TRBV3-2 CASSRGLVGTDTQYF
- - TRBJ2-5 TRBV21-1 CASSKGAGGQETQYF
- - TRBJ2-6 TRBV7-6 CASSLGSGAGANVLTF
- few TRBJ1-1 TRBV28 CASSMPRGVGEAFF
TRBD1 few TRBJ1-1 TRBV10-3 CAIRDAQGVNTEAFF
TRBD2 - TRBJ2-3 TRBV27 CASKLAGGPRPDTQYF
- - TRBJ1-2 TRBV9 CASSVQGFNYGYTF
- - TRBJ1-1 TRBV5-1 CASSPNIFPSPSLMNTEAFF
- - TRBJ1-1 TRBV5-1 CASSLRYTGSPGTEAFF
TRBD2 - TRBJ2-1 TRBV3-1/TRBV3-2 CASSQGRGGYNEQFF
- once TRBJ1-3 TRBV5-6 CASSPGLYSGNTIYF
TRBD1 - TRBJ2-3 TRBV4-2 CASRLTGTGVTDTQYF
- - TRBJ1-6 TRBV7-9 CASSLGVREGSPLHF
- few TRBJ1-2 TRBV7-8 CASSFLHPKGGIVYGYTF
TRBD1 - TRBJ2-6 TRBV28 CASSYDRVWTGAISGANVLTF